The entry below gives a single T cell receptor (beta chain) sequence along with its context. Its target is not known. The entry originates in a study of cytomegalovirus exposure and HLA in healthy donors. Findings and limits, study-wide: Both high specificity and high sensitivity reportedly marked the classifier's diagnosis of cytomegalovirus status. It was confirmed in vitro that a few of the CMV-associated chains were specific for CMV antigens. Most TCR sequences were rare, but some public TCRs occurred in many donors.

The method was immunoSEQ multiplex PCR; TCRdb's version includes in-frame clones alone and lacks a portion of them. The repertoire consists of roughly 150,000 clones, with approximately 89% occurring once and the leading ten covering about a tenth. This CDR3 spans 15 amino acids. J gave up 2 bases and V 3 bases, and 6 bases lay outside the gene matches. Germline V gene sequence: CDR1 SGDLS, CDR2 YYNGEE. The donors were part of the validation cohort, which consisted of some 120 subjects and was separate from the first cohort of under 850 subjects. The sequencing input was PBMCs. The chain links TRBV9 to TRBJ2-7, with 9 bases that match TRBD1. This TCR came from a woman aged 18-35 years in good health and CMV-seropositive. In DNA, the CDR3 is TGTGCCAGCAGCGAGGGGGGGACAGGGACCTACGAGCAGTACTTC. Its protein product is CASSEGGTGTYEQYF.